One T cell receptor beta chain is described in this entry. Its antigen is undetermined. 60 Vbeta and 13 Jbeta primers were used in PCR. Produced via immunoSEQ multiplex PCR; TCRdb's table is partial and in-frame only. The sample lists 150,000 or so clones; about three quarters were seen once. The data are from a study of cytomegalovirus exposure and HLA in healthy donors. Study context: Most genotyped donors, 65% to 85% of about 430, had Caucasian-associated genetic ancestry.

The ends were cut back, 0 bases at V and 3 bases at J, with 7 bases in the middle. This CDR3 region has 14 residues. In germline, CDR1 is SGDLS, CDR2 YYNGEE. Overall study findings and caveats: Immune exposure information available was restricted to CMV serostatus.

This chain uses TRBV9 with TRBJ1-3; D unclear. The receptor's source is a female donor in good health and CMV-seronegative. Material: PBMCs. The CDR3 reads CASSVEDFGNTIYF. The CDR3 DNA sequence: TGTGCCAGCAGCGTAGAAGACTTTGGAAACACCATATATTTT.